Sequencing of this T cell receptor (beta chain) was carried out in a study of cytomegalovirus exposure and HLA in healthy donors. Study-level results: In a later analysis, TCR beta V- and J-gene trimming was associated with a missense DCLRE1C variant.

Comments on this clone: No antigen is known for it.

The CDR3 contains 14 residues. V lost 7 bases and J lost 3, with 14 bases in between. Germline V gene data show CDR1 as MGHDK and CDR2 as SYGVNS. The PCR employed 60 Vbeta primers together with 13 Jbeta primers. TCRdb's copy holds only in-frame clones and misses some; the assay was immunoSEQ multiplex PCR. The sample data list roughly 73,000 clones. Sequencing was carried out using PBMCs. This TCR derives from a female donor in good health and CMV-seropositive. This rearrangement joins TRBV25-1 to TRBJ2-3, with D tentatively TRBD2 (6 bases). Here the CDR3 DNA reads TGTGCCAGCACGTCTTGGCGGGGTACAGATACGCAGTATTTT. Translated: CASTSWRGTDTQYF.